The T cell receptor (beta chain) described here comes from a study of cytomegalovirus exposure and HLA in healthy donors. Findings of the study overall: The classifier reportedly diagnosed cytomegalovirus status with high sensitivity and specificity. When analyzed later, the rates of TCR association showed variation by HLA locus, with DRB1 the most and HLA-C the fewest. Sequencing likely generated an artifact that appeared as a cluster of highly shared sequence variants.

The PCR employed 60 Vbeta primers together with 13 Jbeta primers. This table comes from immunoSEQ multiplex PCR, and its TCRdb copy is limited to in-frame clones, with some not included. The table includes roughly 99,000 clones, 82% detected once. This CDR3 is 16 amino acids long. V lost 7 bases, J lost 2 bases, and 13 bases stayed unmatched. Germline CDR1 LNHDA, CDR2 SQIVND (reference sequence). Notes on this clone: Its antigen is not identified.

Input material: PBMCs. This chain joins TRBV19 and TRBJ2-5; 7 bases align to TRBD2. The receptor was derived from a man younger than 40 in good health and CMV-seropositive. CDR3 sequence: CASIGRGERGQETQYF. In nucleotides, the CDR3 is TGTGCCAGTATAGGCCGCGGGGAGCGGGGACAAGAGACCCAGTACTTC.